This TCR beta chain was observed in a study of T cell changes during pregnancy in multiple sclerosis. The germline V and J ends were trimmed by 6 bases and 0 bases, with 10 bases remaining between them. From germline, CDR1 is SQVTM and CDR2 ANQGSEA. The CDR3 is 13 amino acids. Profiling relied on immunoSEQ multiplex PCR, and the TCRdb table lists in-frame clones only, not all of them. This sample has about 73,000 clones, with 92% found just once. The sequences come from peripheral blood, collected in the third trimester of pregnancy. V is TRBV29-1 and J is TRBJ2-3; tentative D call: TRBD2 (5 bases). The sequence derives from a female donor in good health, enrolled as a control in a pregnancy study. As DNA, the CDR3 is TGCAGCGTGAGGGTCGCTAGCACAGATACGCAGTATTTT. It specifies CSVRVASTDTQYF.